This TCR beta chain came from a study of blood T cell repertoires in COVID-19. Study at large: Sites in the United States, Italy and Spain provided acute and convalescent COVID-19 samples. PBMCs, B-cell-depleted T cells, or T cells were the source of the cDNA or gDNA that made up the material.

Per the original data handling: Reference gene primer amplification in the assay estimated nucleated cell counts. TCRdb's table, derived via immunoSEQ multiplex PCR, lists solely in-frame clones and lacks some. V, J and clone size are taken as reported in that table, and D and trimming were inferred from the DNA itself. This table holds some 240,000 clones, roughly 89% found once. The V gene lost 4 bases and the J gene lost 3 bases, with 15 bases spanning the gap. The germline V gene encodes CDR1 LGHNA and CDR2 YSLEER. CDR3 length: 16 residues. The receptor was derived from a man aged 55 to 70 who had recovered from COVID-19. The sequenced sample consisted of peripheral blood. The chain joins TRBV4-3 to TRBJ2-2; TRBD1 is a possible D gene (6 bases). Here the CDR3 DNA reads TGCGCCAGCAGCCGAGGACAGATGAGGGACACCGGGGAGCTGTTTTTT. It yields the protein CASSRGQMRDTGELFF.